The 19 T cell receptor beta chains below all came from one sample that was sequenced in a study of post-analysis software for immune sequencing data. Whole-study results and caveats: With TRBV5-6, TRBV5-1 and TRBV20-1 included, about five TRBV segments were more frequent in patients than in controls.

These receptors' antigens are unknown. The TCR beta cDNA libraries carried unique molecular identifiers. TCRdb itself ran the PCR reads through MiXCR, one entry per CDR3 protein. The table records more than 500,000 distinct CDR3 sequences, 34% of them present only once. Sequenced: blood. These receptors were collected from a girl between 2 and 17 years old with multiple sclerosis.

This clonotype was seen a handful of times. The chain combines TRBV6-5 with TRBJ2-4; 8 bases map to TRBD1. Germline V gene sequence: CDR1 MNHEY, CDR2 SVGAGI. The CDR3 is made up of 16 amino acids. Written as DNA, the CDR3 is TGTGTGAGCAGGGGGACAGGACTCCTAGCCAAAAACATTCAGTACTTC. Translating it yields CVSRGTGLLAKNIQYF.

The chain joins TRBV3-1 to TRBJ1-2; 11 nucleotides agree with TRBD1. CDR1 and CDR2 from the germline V gene are LGHDT and YNNKEL (reference sequence). The V and J ends lost 5 bases and 6 bases, in that order; junction bases with no gene match: 14. This CDR3 has 17 amino acids. In DNA, the CDR3 is TGTGCCAGCAGCGTAGTCCCGCTGGACAGGGGGCTTCATGGCTACACCTTC. The encoded protein is CASSVVPLDRGLHGYTF.

The chain joins TRBV5-5 to TRBJ1-6; TRBD1 might be the D (5 bases). V lost 0 bases to trimming and J lost 7 bases, with 14 bases between them. The CDR3 runs to 16 residues. CDR1 and CDR2 (germline): SGHKS, YYEKEE (reference sequence). The CDR3 is CASSLAGRPENSPLHF. The CDR3 DNA reads TGTGCCAGCAGCTTGGCGGGACGGCCGGAGAATTCACCCCTCCACTTT.

The gene calls are TRBV4-1 and TRBJ2-1; D is perhaps TRBD1 or TRBD2 (5 bases each). Trimming pared 0 bases from V and 0 bases from J, leaving 9 bases between. The germline gives CDR1 MGHRA, CDR2 YSYEKL. The CDR3 length is 16 residues. Written as DNA, the CDR3 is TGCGCCAGCAGCCAAGAAGAGGGGCTCTCCTACAATGAGCAGTTCTTC. It codes for CASSQEEGLSYNEQFF.

The chain employs TRBV7-9 and TRBJ2-1, with D unresolved. Trimming cost V 1 base and J 10 bases, with 8 bases left between them. The CDR3 has 12 residues. CDR1 SEHNR and CDR2 FQNEAQ come from the germline V gene (reference sequence). The CDR3 sequence is CASSLDIYEQFF. CDR3 nucleotide sequence: TGTGCCAGCAGCTTAGATATCTACGAGCAGTTCTTC. The full variable domain, in which reference TRBV7-9 and TRBJ2-1 provide the parts outside the CDR3, is DTGVSQNPRHKITKRGQNVTFRCDPISEHNRLYWYRQTLGQGPEFLTYFQNEAQLEKSRLLSDRFSAERPKGSFSTLEIQRTEQGDSAMYLCASSLDIYEQFFGPGTRLTVL.

The chain employs TRBV6-6 and TRBJ2-5; D is ambiguous. Germline V lookup: CDR1 MNHNY, CDR2 SVGAGI (reference sequence). CDR3 size: 15 residues. Between the trimmed V and J ends, which lost 7 bases and 5 bases, there was a span of 20 bases. The CDR3 region has the DNA TGTGCCAGCAACTCCCCCGGGCTCCACGGGGAGACCCAGTACTTC. Translating gives CASNSPGLHGETQYF.

The V and J genes are TRBV7-9 and TRBJ2-5, with TRBD1 matching over 7 bases. The CDR3 extends over 17 amino acids. V dropped 4 bases and J dropped 11; count of bases not matched to a gene: 22. The germline CDR1 and CDR2 sequences are SEHNR and FQNEAQ (reference sequence). The CDR3 DNA is TGTGCCAGCAGCTCTATGGGGTGGAGTCCAGGGGGAATAGTGCAGTACTTC. Translation gives CASSSMGWSPGGIVQYF.

The rearrangement uses TRBV7-9 and TRBJ2-7; D unclear. V dropped 5 bases and J dropped 1 base, with 9 bases sitting between them. Germline CDR1 is SEHNR and CDR2 is FQNEAQ (reference sequence). The CDR3 spans 13 residues. The CDR3 DNA is TGTGCCAGCAGCCAGGACCTTTCCTACGAGCAGTACTTC. Its protein product is CASSQDLSYEQYF.

V gene TRBV5-5 combines with J gene TRBJ1-2; D ambiguous. Germline CDR1 and CDR2: SGHKS and YYEKEE (reference sequence). There are 14 residues in the CDR3. Trimming removed 0 bases from V and 4 bases from J, with 10 bases in between. The CDR3 loop is CASSLVRNGYGYTF. DNA for the CDR3: TGTGCCAGCAGCTTGGTCCGGAACGGCTATGGCTACACCTTC. Supplemented by reference TRBV5-5 and TRBJ1-2, the full variable domain reads DAGVTQSPTHLIKTRGQQVTLRCSPISGHKSVSWYQQVLGQGPQFIFQYYEKEERGRGNFPDRFSARQFPNYSSELNVNALLLGDSALYLCASSLVRNGYGYTFGSGTRLTVV.

This clonotype was seen more than once but under ten times. The chain links TRBV27 to TRBJ1-5; 10 bases match TRBD1. The CDR3 totals 14 residues. J gave up 1 base and V 8 bases, and 2 bases lay outside the gene matches. The germline CDR1 and CDR2 sequences are MNHEY and SMNVEV (reference sequence). Written as DNA, the CDR3 is TGTGCCAGCCGACAGGGGGCAAGCAATCAGCCCCAGCATTTT. It is translated as CASRQGASNQPQHF.

The chain employs TRBV11-2 and TRBJ2-1; D perhaps matches TRBD1 (5 bases). Germline CDR1 is SGHAT and CDR2 is FQNNGV. Trimming pared 6 bases from V and 1 base from J, leaving 13 bases between. The CDR3 runs 15 residues. CDR3 DNA sequence: TGTGCCAGCAGTCGACAGAGCATATCCTACAATGAGCAGTTCTTC. Protein sequence: CASSRQSISYNEQFF.

The chain is built from TRBV29-1 and TRBJ1-2, with D maybe TRBD1 (6 bases). From germline, CDR1 is SQVTM and CDR2 ANQGSEA. Trimming took 3 bases from V and 0 from J, leaving 14 bases between them. The CDR3 runs to 15 residues. DNA for the CDR3: TGCAGCGTTGAGGGGGCACAGGAGACTAACTATGGCTACACCTTC. This gives the protein CSVEGAQETNYGYTF.

The CDR3 coding sequence is TGTGCCAGCACTGGGTCGAGGTGGGGTGGGGCCAACGTCCTGACTTTC. Translation: CASTGSRWGGANVLTF. The chain combines TRBV12-3 or TRBV12-4 with TRBJ2-6, with no clear D. CDR3 size: 16 residues. V dropped 7 bases and J dropped 3 bases, with 16 bases sitting between them.

The chain carries TRBV6-4 and TRBJ1-2, with D perhaps matching TRBD1 (6 bases). The CDR3 is 13 amino acids. CDR1 is MRHNA, CDR2 SNTAGT, per germline. V dropped 6 bases and J dropped 8 bases, with 16 bases sitting between them. CDR3 nucleotide sequence: TGTGCCAGCAGGGACGTGACAGGCGCCGGCTACACCTTC. This encodes CASRDVTGAGYTF.

The chain links TRBV6-1 to TRBJ2-6; 9 nucleotides line up with TRBD2. There are 19 residues in the CDR3. The trim removed 6 bases at V and 0 bases at J, leaving 12 bases unmatched. Germline CDR1 is MNHNS and CDR2 is SASEGT. This CDR3 is CASRMLAGVAISGANVLTF. CDR3 DNA: TGTGCCAGCAGGATGTTAGCGGGGGTGGCCATCTCTGGGGCCAACGTCCTGACTTTC.

The sample holds a few counts of this clonotype. This chain links TRBV12-3 or TRBV12-4 with TRBJ2-1, with D perhaps assigned TRBD1 or TRBD2 (5 bases each). V was pared by 6 bases and J by 3 bases, with 15 bases between. The CDR3 length is 15 residues. CDR3: CASRPGPNNYNEQFF. The DNA for the CDR3 is TGTGCCAGCAGGCCGGGACCCAATAACTACAATGAGCAGTTCTTC.

V usage is TRBV18 and J usage is TRBJ1-4; 11 bases map to TRBD1. This CDR3 region has 14 residues. CDR1 is KGHSH and CDR2 is LQKENI in the germline V gene. V shed 6 bases, J shed 7 bases, and the junction held 4 bases outside the gene matches. The CDR3 DNA follows: TGTGCCAGCTCGCCGGACAGGGGGCTTGAAAAACTGTTTTTT. This encodes CASSPDRGLEKLFF.

In this sample, this clonotype turned up many times. This rearrangement joins TRBV4-1 to TRBJ2-7; D might be TRBD1 (5 bases). CDR1 MGHRA and CDR2 YSYEKL come from the germline V gene. The CDR3 runs 13 residues. V was pared by 5 bases and J by 2 bases, with 10 bases between. The CDR3 reads CASSLTETYEQYF. CDR3 DNA: TGCGCCAGCAGCTTGACAGAAACCTACGAGCAGTACTTC.

This clonotype turned up a few times. The genes are TRBV7-9 and TRBJ2-5, with no clear D. The CDR3 length is 15 residues. V lost 5 bases and J lost 1, with 14 bases in between. CDR1 is SEHNR and CDR2 is FQNEAQ in the germline V gene (reference sequence). CDR3: CASSNSRSSQETQYF. Written as DNA, the CDR3 is TGTGCCAGCAGCAACTCAAGGAGTTCCCAAGAGACCCAGTACTTC.